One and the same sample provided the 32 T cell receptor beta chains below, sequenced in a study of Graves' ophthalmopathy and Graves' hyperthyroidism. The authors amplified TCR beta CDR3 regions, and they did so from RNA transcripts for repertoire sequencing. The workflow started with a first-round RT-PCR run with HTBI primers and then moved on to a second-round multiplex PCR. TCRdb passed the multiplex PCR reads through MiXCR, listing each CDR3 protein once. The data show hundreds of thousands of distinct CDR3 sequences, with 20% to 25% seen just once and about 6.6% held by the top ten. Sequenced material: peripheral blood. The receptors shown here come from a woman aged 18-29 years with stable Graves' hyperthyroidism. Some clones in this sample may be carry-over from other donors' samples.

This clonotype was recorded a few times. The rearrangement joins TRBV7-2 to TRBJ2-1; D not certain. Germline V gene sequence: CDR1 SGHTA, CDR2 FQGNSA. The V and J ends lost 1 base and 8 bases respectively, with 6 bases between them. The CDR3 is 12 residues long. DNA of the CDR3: TGTGCCAGCAGCTTAGTGGGCTATGAGCAGTTCTTC. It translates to CASSLVGYEQFF.

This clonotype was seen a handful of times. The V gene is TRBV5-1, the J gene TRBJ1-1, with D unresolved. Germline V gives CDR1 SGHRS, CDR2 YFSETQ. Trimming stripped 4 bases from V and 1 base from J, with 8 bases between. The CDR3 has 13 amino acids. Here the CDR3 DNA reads TGCGCCAGCAGCACTACAACGAACACTGAAGCTTTCTTT. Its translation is CASSTTTNTEAFF.

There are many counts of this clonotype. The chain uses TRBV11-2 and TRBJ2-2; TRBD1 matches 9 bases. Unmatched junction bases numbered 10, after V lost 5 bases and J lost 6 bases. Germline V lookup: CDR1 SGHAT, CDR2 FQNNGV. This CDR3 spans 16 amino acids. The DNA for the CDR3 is TGTGCCAGCAGCGGGTCCGGGACAGGGACATCCGGGGAGCTGTTTTTT. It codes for CASSGSGTGTSGELFF.

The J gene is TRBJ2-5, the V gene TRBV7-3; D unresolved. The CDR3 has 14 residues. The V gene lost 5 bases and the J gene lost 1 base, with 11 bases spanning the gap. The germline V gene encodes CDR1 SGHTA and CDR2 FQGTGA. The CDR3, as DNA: TGTGCCAGCAGCCTAAGACTGAGCCAAGAGACCCAGTACTTC. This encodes CASSLRLSQETQYF. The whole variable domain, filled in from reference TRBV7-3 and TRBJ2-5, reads GAGVSQTPSNKVTEKGKYVELRCDPISGHTALYWYRQSLGQGPEFLIYFQGTGAADDSGLPNDRFFAVRPEGSVSTLKIQRTERGDSAVYLCASSLRLSQETQYFGPGTRLLVL.

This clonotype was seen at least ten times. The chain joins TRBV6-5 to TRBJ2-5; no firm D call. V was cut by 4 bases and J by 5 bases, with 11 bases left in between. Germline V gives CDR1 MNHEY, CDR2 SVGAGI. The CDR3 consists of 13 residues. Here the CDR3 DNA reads TGTGCCAGCAGTTTCGAAGGGCGGGAGACCCAGTACTTC. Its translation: CASSFEGRETQYF.

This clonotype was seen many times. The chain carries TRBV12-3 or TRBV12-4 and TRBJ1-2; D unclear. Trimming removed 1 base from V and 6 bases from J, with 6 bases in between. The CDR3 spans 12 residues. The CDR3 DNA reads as TGTGCCAGCAGTTTAGACAGACATGGCTACACCTTC. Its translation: CASSLDRHGYTF.

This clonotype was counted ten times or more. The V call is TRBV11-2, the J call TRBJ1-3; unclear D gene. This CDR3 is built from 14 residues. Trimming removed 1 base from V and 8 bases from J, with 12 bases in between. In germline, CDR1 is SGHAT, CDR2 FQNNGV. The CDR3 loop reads CASSLVGVDDTIYF. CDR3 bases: TGTGCCAGCAGCTTAGTTGGGGTGGATGACACCATATATTTT.

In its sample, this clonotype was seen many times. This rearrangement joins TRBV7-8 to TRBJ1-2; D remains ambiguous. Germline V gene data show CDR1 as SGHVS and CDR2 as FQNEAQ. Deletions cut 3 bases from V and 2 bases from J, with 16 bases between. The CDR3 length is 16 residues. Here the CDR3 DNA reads TGTGCCAGCAGCTTGGTTTCCGCGGCCCCAAACTATGGCTACACCTTC. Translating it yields CASSLVSAAPNYGYTF.

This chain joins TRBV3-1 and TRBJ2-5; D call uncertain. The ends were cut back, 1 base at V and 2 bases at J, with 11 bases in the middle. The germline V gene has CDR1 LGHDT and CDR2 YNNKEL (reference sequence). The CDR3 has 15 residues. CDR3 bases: TGTGCCAGCAGCCAAGGCCGAATCAGACAAGAGACCCAGTACTTC. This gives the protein CASSQGRIRQETQYF.

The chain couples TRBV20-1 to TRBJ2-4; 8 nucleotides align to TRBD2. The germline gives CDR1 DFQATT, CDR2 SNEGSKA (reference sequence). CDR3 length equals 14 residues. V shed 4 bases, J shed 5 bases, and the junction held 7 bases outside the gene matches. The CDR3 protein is CSANLIAGQNIQYF. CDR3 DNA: TGCAGTGCTAATCTAATAGCGGGGCAAAACATTCAGTACTTC.

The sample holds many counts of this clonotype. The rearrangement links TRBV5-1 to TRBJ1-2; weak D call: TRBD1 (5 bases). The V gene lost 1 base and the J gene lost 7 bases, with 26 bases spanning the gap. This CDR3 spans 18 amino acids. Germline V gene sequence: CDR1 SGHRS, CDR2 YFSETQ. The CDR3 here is CASSLNRDGHLGGVGYTF. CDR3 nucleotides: TGCGCCAGCAGCTTGAACCGGGACGGCCATCTTGGAGGGGTTGGCTACACCTTC.

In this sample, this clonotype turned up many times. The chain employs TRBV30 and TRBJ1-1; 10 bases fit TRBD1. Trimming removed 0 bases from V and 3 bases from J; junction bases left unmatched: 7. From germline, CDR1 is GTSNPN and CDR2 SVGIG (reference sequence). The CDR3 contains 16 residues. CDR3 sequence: CAWSVMTGGLDTEAFF. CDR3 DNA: TGTGCCTGGAGTGTTATGACAGGGGGCTTGGACACTGAAGCTTTCTTT. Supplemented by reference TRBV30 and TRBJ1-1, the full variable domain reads SQTIHQWPATLVQPVGSPLSLECTVEGTSNPNLYWYRQAAGRGLQLLFYSVGIGQISSEVPQNLSASRPQDRQFILSSKKLLLSDSGFYLCAWSVMTGGLDTEAFFGQGTRLTVV.

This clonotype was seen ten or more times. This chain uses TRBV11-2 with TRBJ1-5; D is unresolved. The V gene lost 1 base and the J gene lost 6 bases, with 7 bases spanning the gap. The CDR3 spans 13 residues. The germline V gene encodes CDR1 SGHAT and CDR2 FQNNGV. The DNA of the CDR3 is TGTGCCAGCAGCTTAGGGACTGGTCAGCCCCAGCATTTT. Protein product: CASSLGTGQPQHF.

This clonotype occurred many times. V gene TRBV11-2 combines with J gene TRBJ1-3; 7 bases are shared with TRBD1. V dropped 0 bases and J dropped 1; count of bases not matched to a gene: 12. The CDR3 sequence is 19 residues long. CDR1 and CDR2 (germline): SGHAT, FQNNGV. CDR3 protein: CASSLDLPDRPLSGNTIYF. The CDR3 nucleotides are TGTGCCAGCAGCTTAGATCTACCGGACAGGCCTTTGTCTGGAAACACCATATATTTT.

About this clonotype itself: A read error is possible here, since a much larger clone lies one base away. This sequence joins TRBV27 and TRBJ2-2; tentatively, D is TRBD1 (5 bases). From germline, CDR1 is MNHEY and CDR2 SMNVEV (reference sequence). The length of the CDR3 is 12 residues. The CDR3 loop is CASSAGFTEQFF. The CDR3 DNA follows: TGTGCCAGCAGTGCAGGGTTCACGGAGCAGTTTTTT.

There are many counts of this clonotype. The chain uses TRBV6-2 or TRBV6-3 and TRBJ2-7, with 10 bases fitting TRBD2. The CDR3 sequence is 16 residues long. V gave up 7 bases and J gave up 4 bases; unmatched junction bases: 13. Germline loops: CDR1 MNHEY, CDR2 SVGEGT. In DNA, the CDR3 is TGTGCCAGCACCCCCCCGTCAGCGGGGGGGCCGTACGAGCAGTACTTC. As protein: CASTPPSAGGPYEQYF.

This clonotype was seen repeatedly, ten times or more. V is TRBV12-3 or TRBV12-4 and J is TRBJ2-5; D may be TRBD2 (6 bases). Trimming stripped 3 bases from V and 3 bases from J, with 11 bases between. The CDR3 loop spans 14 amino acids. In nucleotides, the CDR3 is TGTGCCAGCAGTTTTGGGAGGTCGGAAGAGACCCAGTACTTC. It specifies CASSFGRSEETQYF.

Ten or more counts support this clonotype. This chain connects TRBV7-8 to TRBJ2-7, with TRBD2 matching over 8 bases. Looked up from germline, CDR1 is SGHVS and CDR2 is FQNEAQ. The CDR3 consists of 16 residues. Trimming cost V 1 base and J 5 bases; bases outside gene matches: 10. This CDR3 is CASSLVVALADNEQYF. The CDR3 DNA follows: TGTGCCAGCAGCTTAGTAGTCGCACTAGCGGACAACGAGCAGTACTTC.

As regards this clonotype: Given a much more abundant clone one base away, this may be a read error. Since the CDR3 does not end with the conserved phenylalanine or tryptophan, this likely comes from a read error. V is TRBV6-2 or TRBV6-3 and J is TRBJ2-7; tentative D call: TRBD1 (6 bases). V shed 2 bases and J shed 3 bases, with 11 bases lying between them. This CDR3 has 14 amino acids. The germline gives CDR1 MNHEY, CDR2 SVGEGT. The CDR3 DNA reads TGTGCCAGCAGTTACCGCCTACAGGGCTACGAGCAGTACTAC. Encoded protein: CASSYRLQGYEQYY.

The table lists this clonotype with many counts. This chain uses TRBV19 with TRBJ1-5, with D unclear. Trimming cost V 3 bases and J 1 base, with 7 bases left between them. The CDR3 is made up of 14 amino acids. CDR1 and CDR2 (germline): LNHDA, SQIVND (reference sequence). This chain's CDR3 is CASSMVVSNQPQHF. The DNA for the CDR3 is TGTGCCAGTAGTATGGTGGTGAGCAATCAGCCCCAGCATTTT.

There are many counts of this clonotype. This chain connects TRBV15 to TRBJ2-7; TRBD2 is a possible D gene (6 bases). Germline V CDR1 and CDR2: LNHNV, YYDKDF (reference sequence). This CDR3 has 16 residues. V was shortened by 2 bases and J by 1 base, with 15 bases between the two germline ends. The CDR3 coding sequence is TGTGCCACCAGCAGAACCAGGGACTTCACATCCTACGAGCAGTACTTC. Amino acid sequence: CATSRTRDFTSYEQYF.

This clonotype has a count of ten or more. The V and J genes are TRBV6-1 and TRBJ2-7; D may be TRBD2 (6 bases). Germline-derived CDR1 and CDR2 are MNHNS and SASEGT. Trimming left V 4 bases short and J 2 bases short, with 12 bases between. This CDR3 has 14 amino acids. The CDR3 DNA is TGTGCCAGCAGTGCGGGACTTCAAGCCTACGAGCAGTACTTC. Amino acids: CASSAGLQAYEQYF.

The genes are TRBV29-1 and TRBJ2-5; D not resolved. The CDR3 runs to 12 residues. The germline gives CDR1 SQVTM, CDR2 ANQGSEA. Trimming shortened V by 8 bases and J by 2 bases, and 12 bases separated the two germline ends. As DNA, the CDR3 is TGCAGCACGTCCTGGGGACAAGAGACCCAGTACTTC. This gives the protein CSTSWGQETQYF.

Here the CDR3 reads CASSRQADQPQHF. CDR3 DNA: TGTGCCAGCAGCCGCCAGGCGGATCAGCCCCAGCATTTT. The chain has TRBV28 and TRBJ1-5; unclear D gene. This CDR3 is 13 amino acids long. CDR1 MDHEN and CDR2 SYDVKM come from the germline V gene. V lost 6 bases to trimming and J lost 5 bases, with 11 bases between them.

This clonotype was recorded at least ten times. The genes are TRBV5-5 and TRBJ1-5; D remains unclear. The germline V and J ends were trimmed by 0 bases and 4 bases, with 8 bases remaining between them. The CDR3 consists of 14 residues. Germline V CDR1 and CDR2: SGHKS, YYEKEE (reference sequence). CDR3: CASSLDGINQPQHF. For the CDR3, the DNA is TGTGCCAGCAGCTTGGATGGGATTAATCAGCCCCAGCATTTT.

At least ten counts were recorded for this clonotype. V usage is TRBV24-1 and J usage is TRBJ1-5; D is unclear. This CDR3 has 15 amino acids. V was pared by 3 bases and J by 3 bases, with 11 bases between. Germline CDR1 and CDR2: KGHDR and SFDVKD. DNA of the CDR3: TGTGCCACCAGTGATCCGGCAGACCCCAATCAGCCCCAGCATTTT. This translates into CATSDPADPNQPQHF.

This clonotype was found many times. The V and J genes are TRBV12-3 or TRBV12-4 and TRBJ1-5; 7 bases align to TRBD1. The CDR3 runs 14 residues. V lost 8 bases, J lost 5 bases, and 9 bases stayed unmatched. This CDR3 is CASSYRDSHQPQHF. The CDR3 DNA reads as TGTGCCAGCTCATATCGGGACAGCCATCAGCCCCAGCATTTT.

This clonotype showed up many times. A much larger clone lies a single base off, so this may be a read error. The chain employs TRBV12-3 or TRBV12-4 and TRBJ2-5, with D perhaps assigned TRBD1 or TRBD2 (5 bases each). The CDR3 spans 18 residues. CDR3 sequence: CASTRQGERDWNQGTQYF. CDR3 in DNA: TGTGCCAGCACTCGCCAGGGAGAGCGAGACTGGAACCAAGGGACCCAGTACTTC.

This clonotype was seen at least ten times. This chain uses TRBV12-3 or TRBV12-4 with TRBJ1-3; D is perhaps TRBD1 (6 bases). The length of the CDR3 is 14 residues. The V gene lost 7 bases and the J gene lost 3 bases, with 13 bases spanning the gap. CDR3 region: CASTLEGVGNTIYF. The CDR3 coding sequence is TGTGCCAGCACCCTAGAGGGGGTTGGAAACACCATATATTTT.

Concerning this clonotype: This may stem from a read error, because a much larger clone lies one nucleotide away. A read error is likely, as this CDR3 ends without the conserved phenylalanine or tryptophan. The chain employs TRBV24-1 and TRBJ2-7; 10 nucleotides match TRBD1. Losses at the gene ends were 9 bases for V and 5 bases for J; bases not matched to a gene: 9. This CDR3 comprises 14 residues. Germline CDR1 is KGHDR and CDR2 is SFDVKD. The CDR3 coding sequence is TGTGCCACCGATAAAGGGACAGGGGACGACGAGCAGTACTAC. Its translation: CATDKGTGDDEQYY.

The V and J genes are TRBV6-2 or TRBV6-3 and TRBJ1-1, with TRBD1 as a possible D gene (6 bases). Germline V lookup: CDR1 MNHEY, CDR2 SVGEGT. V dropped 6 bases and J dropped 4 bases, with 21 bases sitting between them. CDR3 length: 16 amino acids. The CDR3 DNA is TGTGCCAGCAGCACGACAGGCTTCGTGGGGAGCACTGAAGCTTTCTTT. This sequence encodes CASSTTGFVGSTEAFF.

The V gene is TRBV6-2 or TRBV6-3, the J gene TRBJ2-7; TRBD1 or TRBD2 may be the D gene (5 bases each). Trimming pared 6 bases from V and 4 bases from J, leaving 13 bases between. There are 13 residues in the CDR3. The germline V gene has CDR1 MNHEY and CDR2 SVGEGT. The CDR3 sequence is CASSWAREYEQYF. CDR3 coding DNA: TGTGCCAGCAGCTGGGCCAGGGAGTACGAGCAGTACTTC.